This entry lists 30 T cell receptor beta chains sequenced from one sample in a study of beta chain features in type 1 diabetes. Expressed TCRB transcripts were sequenced because the isolated RNA had all been reverse transcribed beforehand. Libraries were prepared by immunoSEQ multiplex PCR; TCRdb keeps only in-frame clonotypes and omits some of them. The data show about 250,000 clones, 13% to 15% seen once. The sequenced material came from naive CD4+ T cells from blood. The receptors were gathered from a woman in her forties in good health.

The V call is TRBV5-1, the J call TRBJ1-6; no clear D gene. CDR1 SGHRS and CDR2 YFSETQ come from the germline V gene. The CDR3 consists of 13 residues. V was shortened by 4 bases and J by 14 bases, with 16 bases between the two germline ends. CDR3 amino acids: CASSAVGSQALHF. The CDR3 DNA reads TGCGCCAGCAGCGCGGTTGGGAGTCAGGCCCTCCACTTT. Combining the CDR3 with reference TRBV5-1 and TRBJ1-6 gives the whole variable domain KAGVTQTPRYLIKTRGQQVTLSCSPISGHRSVSWYQQTPGQGLQFLFEYFSETQRNKGNFPGRFSGRQFSNSRSEMNVSTLELGDSALYLCASSAVGSQALHFGNGTRLTVT.

This chain's CDR3 is CASSLMQATQYF. As DNA, the CDR3 is TGTGCCAGCAGCTTGATGCAGGCGACCCAGTACTTC. The V call is TRBV11-2, the J call TRBJ2-5; D gene unclear. CDR1 SGHAT and CDR2 FQNNGV come from the germline V gene. This CDR3 has 12 amino acids. Trimming removed 3 bases at V and 7 bases at J, with 9 bases between.

The chain combines TRBV6-5 with TRBJ1-1, with D perhaps matching TRBD1 (5 bases). CDR1 MNHEY and CDR2 SVGAGI come from the germline V gene. V was pared by 6 bases and J by 2 bases, with 16 bases between. CDR3 length: 15 residues. The CDR3 nucleotides read TGTGCCAGCAGCTCAGGGAGGAGGGTAAACACTGAAGCTTTCTTT. It translates to CASSSGRRVNTEAFF.

The chain carries TRBV6-5 and TRBJ1-1; D might be TRBD1 (6 bases). CDR3 size: 14 residues. Germline CDR1 reads MNHEY; CDR2 reads SVGAGI. Trimming stripped 7 bases from V and 4 bases from J, with 16 bases between. The CDR3 region is CASNAQGVATEAFF. The CDR3, as DNA: TGTGCCAGCAACGCACAGGGTGTCGCCACTGAAGCTTTCTTT.

This clone came up a few times. V is TRBV21-1 and J is TRBJ2-6; TRBD1 is the table's D call and was not checked against the DNA. TRBV21-1 is a pseudogene locus. This CDR3 is 17 amino acids long. The CDR3 sequence is CASSLRDSNSGANVLTF. In DNA, the CDR3 is TGTGCCAGCAGCCTCCGGGACAGCAACTCTGGGGCCAACGTCCTGACTTTC.

The chain uses TRBV4-1 and TRBJ1-5; TRBD1 matches at 10 bases. Trimming cost V 3 bases and J 4 bases; bases outside gene matches: 6. This CDR3 has 16 residues. Germline V gene sequence: CDR1 MGHRA, CDR2 YSYEKL. In DNA form, the CDR3 reads TGCGCCAGCAGCCAGTTGGGACAGGGGAGTAATCAGCCCCAGCATTTT. Its protein is CASSQLGQGSNQPQHF.

The chain carries TRBV9 and TRBJ2-7; weak D call: TRBD1 (7 bases). The V and J ends lost 0 bases and 4 bases respectively, with 14 bases between them. The CDR3 has 15 residues. CDR1 is SGDLS, CDR2 YYNGEE, per germline. CDR3 nucleotide sequence: TGTGCCAGCAGCGTAGAGCCAGGGGGGTTTTACGAGCAGTACTTC. It specifies CASSVEPGGFYEQYF.

This clone occurred a few times. The chain uses TRBV11-2 and TRBJ1-2, with D possibly TRBD1 on 5 matching bases. The CDR3 contains 15 residues. V was cut by 4 bases and J by 2 bases, with 14 bases left in between. CDR1 SGHAT and CDR2 FQNNGV come from the germline V gene. The DNA of the CDR3 is TGTGCCAGCAGCTCGCTAGTCAGGGAAAACTATGGCTACACCTTC. This sequence encodes CASSSLVRENYGYTF.

This chain uses TRBV2 with TRBJ2-7; 8 bases map to TRBD1. Germline assignment: CDR1 SNHLY and CDR2 FYNNEI. The CDR3 length is 15 residues. J was trimmed by 3 bases and V by 3 bases; bases with no gene match: 7. The CDR3 region is CASSDRGLNIYEQYF. CDR3 DNA: TGTGCCAGCAGTGACAGGGGGCTAAACATCTACGAGCAGTACTTC. The entire variable domain, with the rest obtained from reference TRBV2 and TRBJ2-7, is as follows: EPEVTQTPSHQVTQMGQEVILRCVPISNHLYFYWYRQILGQKVEFLVSFYNNEISEKSEIFDDQFSVERPDGSNFTLKIRSTKLEDSAMYFCASSDRGLNIYEQYFGPGTRLTVT.

This rearrangement joins TRBV6-6 to TRBJ2-2; D remains unclear. Trimming removed 7 bases from V and 1 base from J, with 13 bases in between. The CDR3 is 15 amino acids. CDR1 MNHNY and CDR2 SVGAGI come from the germline V gene (reference sequence). The CDR3 nucleotides are TGTGCCAGCACCCCCCGCGGCTGGAACACCGGGGAGCTGTTTTTT. The encoded protein is CASTPRGWNTGELFF.

This clone was seen many times. This chain links TRBV7-2 with TRBJ2-4, with D perhaps TRBD2 (6 bases). V lost 9 bases and J 1 base, leaving 13 bases between the germline ends. The V gene's germline CDR1 is SGHTA and CDR2 FQGNSA. This CDR3 is 14 amino acids long. The CDR3 bases are TGTGCCAGGCAACTGGGGAGGGCCAAAAACATTCAGTACTTC. This sequence encodes CARQLGRAKNIQYF.

CDR3 nucleotide sequence: TGTGCCAGCAGCGTAGCGGACAGGGCCCAAGAGACCCAGTACTTC. Translated: CASSVADRAQETQYF. J is TRBJ2-5 and V is TRBV9, with 8 bases that match TRBD1. With 0 bases clipped from V and 1 base from J, the junction kept 2 bases outside the gene matches. The germline CDR1 and CDR2 sequences are SGDLS and YYNGEE. CDR3 length: 15 residues.

This clone turned up a few times. The chain carries TRBV7-7 and TRBJ2-5; D may be TRBD2 (6 bases). The CDR3 is made up of 13 amino acids. Germline V gene data show CDR1 as SSHAT and CDR2 as FNYEAQ (reference sequence). CDR3 sequence: CASGRALRETQYF. Here the CDR3 DNA reads TGTGCTAGCGGCAGGGCGCTGCGAGAGACCCAGTACTTC.

The chain uses TRBV9 and TRBJ2-2, with D hard to call. The V end lost 0 bases, the J end lost 7 bases, and 7 bases lay between the germline ends. CDR1 and CDR2 (germline): SGDLS, YYNGEE. The CDR3 is 13 residues long. CDR3 amino acids: CASSVASIGELFF. In DNA, the CDR3 is TGTGCCAGCAGCGTAGCCAGTATCGGGGAGCTGTTTTTT.

Of note for this clone: This sample also contains other DNA sequences that code for the same CDR3. The V call is TRBV6-5, the J call TRBJ1-5; TRBD1 is a possible D gene (6 bases). Trimming took 0 bases from V and 3 from J, leaving 9 bases between them. The CDR3 is made up of 15 amino acids. Germline V CDR1 and CDR2: MNHEY, SVGAGI. The CDR3, as DNA: TGTGCCAGCAGTTACTCGACAGGACTCAATCAGCCCCAGCATTTT. It is translated as CASSYSTGLNQPQHF.

This clone has a single count. V is TRBV6-1 and J is TRBJ2-1; 9 nucleotides match TRBD2. Unmatched junction bases numbered 7, after V lost 6 bases and J lost 7 bases. Looked up from germline, CDR1 is MNHNS and CDR2 is SASEGT. The CDR3 consists of 14 residues. CDR3 residues: CASRSPAGGNEQFF. Here the CDR3 DNA reads TGTGCCAGCAGATCCCCAGCGGGAGGAAATGAGCAGTTCTTC.

In this sample, this clone turned up a few times. This sequence joins TRBV5-4 and TRBJ2-3; perhaps TRBD2 as D (6 bases). The V gene's germline CDR1 is SGHNT and CDR2 YYREEE (reference sequence). The CDR3 covers 14 residues. The ends were cut back, 6 bases at V and 4 bases at J, with 15 bases in the middle. CDR3 coding DNA: TGTGCCAGCACTGGGACTCTGGCGCCAGATACGCAGTATTTT. It specifies CASTGTLAPDTQYF.

This rearrangement joins TRBV5-6 to TRBJ2-7; 7 bases are a match to TRBD1. CDR1 SGHDT and CDR2 YYEEEE come from the germline V gene. V lost 0 bases, J lost 5 bases, and 5 bases stayed unmatched. The CDR3 sequence is 14 residues long. The chain's CDR3 is CASSLGQGPHEQYF. As DNA, the CDR3 is TGTGCCAGCAGCTTGGGACAGGGACCCCACGAGCAGTACTTC.

The gene calls are TRBV5-4 and TRBJ2-3; TRBD2 is a possible D gene (6 bases). This CDR3 has 15 amino acids. Trimming removed 1 base from V and 5 bases from J, with 14 bases in between. From germline, CDR1 is SGHNT and CDR2 YYREEE (reference sequence). CDR3 region: CASSLFDAREDTQYF. CDR3 sequence (DNA): TGTGCCAGCAGCTTGTTCGATGCGCGGGAAGATACGCAGTATTTT.

V and J are TRBV5-7 and TRBJ2-7; possible D gene TRBD1, 5 bases. TRBV5-7 is recorded as an ORF, its role being uncertain. The V gene lost 2 bases and the J gene lost 4 bases, with 7 bases spanning the gap. This CDR3 comprises 12 residues. CDR3 in amino acids: CASSLSGYEQYF. The CDR3 DNA sequence: TGTGCCAGCAGCTTATCAGGGTACGAGCAGTACTTC.

In this sample, this clone turned up a few times. The rearrangement joins TRBV5-1 to TRBJ1-1; 9 nucleotides match TRBD1. Unmatched junction bases numbered 5, after V lost 4 bases and J lost 1 base. CDR3 length equals 15 residues. Germline V gene sequence: CDR1 SGHRS, CDR2 YFSETQ. The CDR3 bases are TGCGCCAGCAGCCGAGGACAGGGGCCGAACACTGAAGCTTTCTTT. It translates to CASSRGQGPNTEAFF.

This chain uses TRBV9 with TRBJ2-5; 13 nucleotides line up with TRBD2. CDR1 and CDR2 (germline): SGDLS, YYNGEE. The CDR3 spans 16 residues. The J segment lost 3 bases and the V segment lost 4 bases, leaving 6 bases of the junction unmatched. The CDR3 loop reads CASSYGLAGAKETQYF. The CDR3 DNA reads TGTGCCAGCAGCTACGGACTAGCGGGGGCCAAAGAGACCCAGTACTTC.

This clone was seen a handful of times. The J gene is TRBJ2-3, the V gene TRBV10-3, with D uncertain. Deletions cut 3 bases from V and 4 bases from J, with 5 bases between. Germline V gives CDR1 ENHRY, CDR2 SYGVKD. The CDR3 is 12 amino acids. CDR3 nucleotide sequence: TGTGCCATCAGTGATCGGGCAGATACGCAGTATTTT. Encoded protein: CAISDRADTQYF.

This chain uses TRBV18 with TRBJ2-5; D not resolved. Trimming took 3 bases from V and 0 from J, leaving 8 bases between them. The CDR3 loop spans 14 amino acids. Germline V lookup: CDR1 KGHSH, CDR2 LQKENI. CDR3 DNA sequence: TGTGCCAGCTCACCTCCAATGTACCAAGAGACCCAGTACTTC. This encodes CASSPPMYQETQYF.

This clone appeared a few times. The CDR3 sequence: CSVYNSFYEQYF. The CDR3, as DNA: TGCAGCGTTTATAACTCCTTCTACGAGCAGTACTTC. The chain recombines TRBV29-1 with TRBJ2-7; D gene uncertain. V was clipped by 5 bases and J by 3 bases, with 11 bases between them. The CDR3 is 12 amino acids. CDR1 is SQVTM, CDR2 ANQGSEA, per germline.

V gene TRBV18 combines with J gene TRBJ2-7; D possibly corresponds to TRBD1 (5 bases). V lost 3 bases and J 2 bases, leaving 11 bases between the germline ends. This CDR3 has 14 amino acids. Per the germline V gene, CDR1 is KGHSH and CDR2 is LQKENI. The CDR3 DNA reads as TGTGCCAGCTCACCGCAGACAGATACCTACGAGCAGTACTTC. Translating gives CASSPQTDTYEQYF.

The chain joins TRBV29-1 to TRBJ1-1; TRBD1 matches at 8 bases. The V gene's germline CDR1 is SQVTM and CDR2 ANQGSEA. The J segment lost 0 bases and the V segment lost 7 bases, leaving 4 bases of the junction unmatched. This CDR3 has 13 residues. The CDR3 DNA sequence: TGCAGCGCCCCGGGACAGGTGAACACTGAAGCTTTCTTT. Translation gives CSAPGQVNTEAFF. The variable domain in full, with the rest retrieved from reference TRBV29-1 and TRBJ1-1, is SAVISQKPSRDICQRGTSLTIQCQVDSQVTMMFWYRQQPGQSLTLIATANQGSEATYESGFVIDKFPISRPNLTFSTLTVSNMSPEDSSIYLCSAPGQVNTEAFFGQGTRLTVV.

This clone was counted only a few times. The chain uses TRBV4-1 and TRBJ1-2; D gene unclear. The CDR3 extends over 18 amino acids. Trimming took off 0 bases at V and 3 bases at J, with 20 bases between the two ends. CDR1 is MGHRA, CDR2 YSYEKL, per germline. Here the CDR3 DNA reads TGCGCCAGCAGCCAAGAGCCCAAATCAAAAACTAGGGACTATGGCTACACCTTC. Its translation is CASSQEPKSKTRDYGYTF.

The chain couples TRBV11-2 to TRBJ2-3, with D maybe TRBD1 (5 bases). Germline values: CDR1 SGHAT, CDR2 FQNNGV. The CDR3 length is 14 residues. Trimming removed 3 bases from V and 2 bases from J, with 9 bases in between. CDR3 protein: CASSFQDITDTQYF. The CDR3 DNA sequence: TGTGCCAGCAGCTTTCAGGACATCACAGATACGCAGTATTTT.

A few counts support this clone. V is TRBV9 and J is TRBJ2-3, with a possible D match to TRBD2 (6 bases). Germline-derived CDR1 and CDR2 are SGDLS and YYNGEE. Trimming stripped 6 bases from V and 6 bases from J, with 26 bases between. CDR3 length equals 17 residues. As DNA, the CDR3 is TGTGCCAGCAACCCAAGGGGCGGGACGAACTTCCAGGATACGCAGTATTTT. Translation: CASNPRGGTNFQDTQYF. Full variable domain (rest looked up from reference TRBV9 and TRBJ2-3): DSGVTQTPKHLITATGQRVTLRCSPRSGDLSVYWYQQSLDQGLQFLIQYYNGEERAKGNILERFSAQQFPDLHSELNLSSLELGDSALYFCASNPRGGTNFQDTQYFGPGTRLTVL.